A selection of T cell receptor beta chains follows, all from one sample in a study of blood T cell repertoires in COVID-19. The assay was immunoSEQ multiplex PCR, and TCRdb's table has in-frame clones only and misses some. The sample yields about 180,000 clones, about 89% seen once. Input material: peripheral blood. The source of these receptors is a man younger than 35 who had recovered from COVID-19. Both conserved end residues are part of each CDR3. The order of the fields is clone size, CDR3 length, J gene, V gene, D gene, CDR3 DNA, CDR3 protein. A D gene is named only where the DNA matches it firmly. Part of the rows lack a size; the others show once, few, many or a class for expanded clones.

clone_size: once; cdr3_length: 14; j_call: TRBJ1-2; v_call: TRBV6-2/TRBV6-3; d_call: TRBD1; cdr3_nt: TGTGCCAGCAGTTTTCTGGGACAGGGGTATGGCTACACCTTC; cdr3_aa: CASSFLGQGYGYTF
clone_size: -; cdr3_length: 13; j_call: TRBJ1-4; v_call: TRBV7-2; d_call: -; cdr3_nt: TGTGCCAGCAGCTCCACAGGAAGTGAAAAACTGTTTTTT; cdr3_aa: CASSSTGSEKLFF
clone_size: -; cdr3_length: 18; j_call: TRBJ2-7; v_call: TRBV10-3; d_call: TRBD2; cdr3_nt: TGTGCCATCAGCATCCTCCGAGCGGTAGCGGGAATATCCTACGAGCAGTACTTC; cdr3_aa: CAISILRAVAGISYEQYF
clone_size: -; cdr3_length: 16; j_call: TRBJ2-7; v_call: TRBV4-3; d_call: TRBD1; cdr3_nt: TGCGCCAGCAGCCAAGATTCTTTGGGGACAGCCTACGAGCAGTACTTC; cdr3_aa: CASSQDSLGTAYEQYF
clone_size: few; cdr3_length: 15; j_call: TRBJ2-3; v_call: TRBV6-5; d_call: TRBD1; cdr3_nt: TGTGCCAGCAGGGCCGGGACAGGGGGTGCAGATACGCAGTATTTT; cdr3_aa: CASRAGTGGADTQYF
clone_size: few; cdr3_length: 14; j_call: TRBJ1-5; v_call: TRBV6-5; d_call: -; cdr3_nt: TGTGCCACCGCAACAGATCCTGGTCCATCGCCCCAGCATTTT; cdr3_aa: CATATDPGPSPQHF
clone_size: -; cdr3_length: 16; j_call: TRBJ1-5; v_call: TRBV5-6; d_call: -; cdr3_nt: TGTGCCAGCAGCTTGGGAGGGGCAGGGGTTGTGCAGCCCCAGCATTTT; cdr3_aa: CASSLGGAGVVQPQHF
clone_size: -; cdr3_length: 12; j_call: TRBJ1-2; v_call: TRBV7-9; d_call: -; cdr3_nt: TGTGCCAGGCCTAACAGGAACTATGGCTACACCTTC; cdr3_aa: CARPNRNYGYTF
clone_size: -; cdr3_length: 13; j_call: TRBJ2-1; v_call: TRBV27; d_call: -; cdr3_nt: TGTGCCAGCAGTTTGGACAGTGGGAATGAGCAGTTCTTC; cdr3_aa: CASSLDSGNEQFF
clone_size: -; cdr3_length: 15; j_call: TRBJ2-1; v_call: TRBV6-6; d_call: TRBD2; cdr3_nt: TGTGCCAGCAGTGTAGCGGGAGGGCGTTACAATGAGCAGTTCTTC; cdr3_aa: CASSVAGGRYNEQFF
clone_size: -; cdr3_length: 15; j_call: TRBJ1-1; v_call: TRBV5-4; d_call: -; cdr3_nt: TGTGCCAGCAGCCCCGGGGGGGGGAGGAACACTGAAGCTTTCTTT; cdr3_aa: CASSPGGGRNTEAFF
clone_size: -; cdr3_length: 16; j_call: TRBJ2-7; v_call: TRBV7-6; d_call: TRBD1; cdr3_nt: TGTGCCAGCAGCTCCTTACCGGGACAGGGAAAACTCGAGCAGTACTTC; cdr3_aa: CASSSLPGQGKLEQYF
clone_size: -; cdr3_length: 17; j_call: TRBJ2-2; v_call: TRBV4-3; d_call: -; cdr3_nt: TGCGCCAGCAGCCTGCACCCCGGGACAATGGCCACCGGGGAGCTGTTTTTT; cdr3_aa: CASSLHPGTMATGELFF
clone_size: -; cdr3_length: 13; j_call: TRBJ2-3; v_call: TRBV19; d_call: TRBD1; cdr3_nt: TGTGCCACTGGGACAGGGACCACAGATACGCAGTATTTT; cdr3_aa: CATGTGTTDTQYF
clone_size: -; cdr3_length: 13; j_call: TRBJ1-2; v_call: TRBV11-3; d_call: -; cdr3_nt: TGTGCCAGCAGCTTAAAGACAGTCTATGGCTACACCTTC; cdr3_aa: CASSLKTVYGYTF
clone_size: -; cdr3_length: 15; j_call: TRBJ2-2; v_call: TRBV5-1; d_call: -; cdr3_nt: TGCGCCAGCAGCCTGCCAGGGTGGGGTACCGGGGAGCTGTTTTTT; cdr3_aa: CASSLPGWGTGELFF
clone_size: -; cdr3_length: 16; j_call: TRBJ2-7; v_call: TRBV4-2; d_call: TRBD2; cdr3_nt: TGTGCCAGCAGCCAAGATTCGTCTAGCGGGAGGTTCGGGCAGTACTTC; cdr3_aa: CASSQDSSSGRFGQYF
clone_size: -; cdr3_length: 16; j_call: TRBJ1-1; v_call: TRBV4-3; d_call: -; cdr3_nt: TGCGCCAGCAGCCCCGTGGCGGACTCCCTGAACACTGAAGCTTTCTTT; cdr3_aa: CASSPVADSLNTEAFF
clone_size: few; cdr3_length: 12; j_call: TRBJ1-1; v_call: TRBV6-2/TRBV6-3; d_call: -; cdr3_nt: TGTGCCAGCAGTTACATCGGCGGCGAAGCTTTCTTT; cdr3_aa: CASSYIGGEAFF